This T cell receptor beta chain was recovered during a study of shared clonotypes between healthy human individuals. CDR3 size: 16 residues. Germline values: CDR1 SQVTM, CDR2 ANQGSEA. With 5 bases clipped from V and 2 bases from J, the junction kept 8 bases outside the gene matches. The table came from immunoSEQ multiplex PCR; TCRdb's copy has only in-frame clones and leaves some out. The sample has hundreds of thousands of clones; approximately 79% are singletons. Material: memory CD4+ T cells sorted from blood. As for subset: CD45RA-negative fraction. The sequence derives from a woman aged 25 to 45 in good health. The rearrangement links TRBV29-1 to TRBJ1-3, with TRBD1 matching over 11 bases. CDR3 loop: CSVSAGTGGTGNTIYF. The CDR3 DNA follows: TGCAGCGTTTCAGCTGGGACAGGGGGGACTGGAAACACCATATATTTT.